The TCR beta chain under discussion was sequenced for a study of blood T cell repertoires in COVID-19. Study background: Both acute and convalescent COVID-19 samples were obtained from the United States, Italy and Spain. The cDNA or gDNA used as material had been derived from T cells, B-cell-depleted T cells, or PBMCs.

Per the original methods: Estimation of nucleated cell counts was performed using reference gene primer amplification. This table comes from immunoSEQ multiplex PCR, and its TCRdb copy is limited to in-frame clones, with some not included. V, J and clone size derive from that table, while D and trimming were established from the DNA sequence. The table records 250,000 to 350,000 clones, around 86% of them present only once. V lost 2 bases to trimming and J lost 2 bases; unmatched junction nucleotides: 20. From germline, CDR1 is MNHEY and CDR2 SMNVEV (reference sequence). The CDR3 contains 22 residues.

The sequenced sample consisted of peripheral blood. The chain carries TRBV27 and TRBJ2-3; 12 nucleotides line up with TRBD2. The origin of this receptor is a woman aged 25-40 years who had recovered from COVID-19. CDR3 coding DNA: TGTGCCAGCAGTTTAAGGTTATGGACTAGCGGGACCATTGGAGGGTTCACAGATACGCAGTATTTT. The encoded protein is CASSLRLWTSGTIGGFTDTQYF.